This T cell receptor beta chain was profiled in a study of technical replicates of blood from a handful of donors. Germline-derived CDR1 and CDR2 are SGHTA and FQGTGA. The V end lost 4 bases, the J end lost 7 bases, and 16 bases lay between the germline ends. This CDR3 is built from 14 residues. Assay used: immunoSEQ multiplex PCR; TCRdb lists only in-frame clones, some missing. The data hold roughly 56,000 clones, with about 90% observed a single time. The V gene is TRBV7-3, the J gene TRBJ2-5; D is ambiguous. Sequenced material: PBMCs. The TCR comes from a human donor in good health. Some clones in this sample may be carry-over from other donors' samples. CDR3 sequence (DNA): TGTGCCAGCAGCTCCTCGGCCCCGACGGGGACCCAGTACTTC. Its protein product is CASSSSAPTGTQYF.